This is a list of T cell receptor beta chains from one sample in a study of immune cell composition in non-small cell lung cancer. Here immunoSEQ multiplex PCR was the method, and the copy in TCRdb shows in-frame clones only, minus some. Among around 6,600 clones listed, roughly 80% were seen once. Material for sequencing was non-adjacent lung tissue. The receptors shown here come from a human donor with non-small cell lung cancer. Both conserved end residues are part of each CDR3. Fields, in order: V gene, J gene, D gene, clone size, CDR3 protein, CDR3 DNA. D genes are given only for firm matches. Clone size, where shown, is once, few, many, or a class for clones that have expanded.

v_call: TRBV28
j_call: TRBJ1-2
d_call: .
clone_size: .
cdr3_aa: CASSPDTFYGYTF
cdr3_nt: TGTGCCAGCAGTCCCGACACCTTCTATGGCTACACCTTC

v_call: TRBV5-6
j_call: TRBJ1-5
d_call: .
clone_size: .
cdr3_aa: CASSRSGTSNLGNQPQHF
cdr3_nt: TGTGCCAGCAGCCGATCCGGGACATCTAACCTGGGCAATCAGCCCCAGCATTTT

v_call: TRBV6-6
j_call: TRBJ2-1
d_call: TRBD2
clone_size: .
cdr3_aa: CASSYSGTSYNEQFF
cdr3_nt: TGTGCCAGCAGTTACAGCGGGACCTCCTACAATGAGCAGTTCTTC

v_call: TRBV7-2
j_call: TRBJ1-1
d_call: TRBD1
clone_size: .
cdr3_aa: CASSSRQGAATEAFF
cdr3_nt: TGTGCCAGCAGCTCCAGACAGGGGGCGGCCACTGAAGCTTTCTTT

v_call: TRBV27
j_call: TRBJ2-7
d_call: TRBD2
clone_size: .
cdr3_aa: CASSLTSGGSSSYEQYF
cdr3_nt: TGTGCCAGCAGTTTAACTAGCGGGGGTTCAAGCTCCTACGAGCAGTACTTC

v_call: TRBV5-6
j_call: TRBJ1-2
d_call: TRBD1
clone_size: .
cdr3_aa: CASSLRDRGHGYTF
cdr3_nt: TGTGCCAGCAGCTTAAGGGACAGGGGACATGGCTACACCTTC

v_call: TRBV10-3
j_call: TRBJ1-2
d_call: TRBD1
clone_size: .
cdr3_aa: CAISDTGGDGYTF
cdr3_nt: TGTGCCATCAGTGATACAGGGGGCGATGGCTACACCTTC

v_call: TRBV19
j_call: TRBJ1-1
d_call: .
clone_size: few
cdr3_aa: CASSVVRGTEAFF
cdr3_nt: TGTGCCAGTAGTGTCGTAAGGGGTACTGAAGCTTTCTTT

v_call: TRBV15
j_call: TRBJ2-7
d_call: TRBD2
clone_size: .
cdr3_aa: CATSRRTSGINEQYF
cdr3_nt: TGTGCCACCAGCAGAAGGACTAGCGGGATCAATGAGCAGTACTTC

v_call: TRBV15
j_call: TRBJ2-5
d_call: .
clone_size: once
cdr3_aa: CATSRAGGGQTQYF
cdr3_nt: TGTGCCACCAGCAGAGCGGGAGGGGGCCAGACCCAGTACTTC

v_call: TRBV7-2
j_call: TRBJ2-7
d_call: TRBD2
clone_size: .
cdr3_aa: CASSSLAGVGEQYF
cdr3_nt: TGTGCCAGCAGCTCCCTAGCGGGAGTCGGCGAGCAGTACTTC

v_call: TRBV19
j_call: TRBJ1-1
d_call: .
clone_size: .
cdr3_aa: CASSIWGGEAFF
cdr3_nt: TGTGCCAGTAGTATCTGGGGGGGTGAAGCTTTCTTT

v_call: TRBV7-6
j_call: TRBJ2-1
d_call: .
clone_size: .
cdr3_aa: CASSPGLYSEQFF
cdr3_nt: TGTGCCAGCAGCCCGGGACTTTACAGTGAGCAGTTCTTC

v_call: TRBV28
j_call: TRBJ1-2
d_call: .
clone_size: few
cdr3_aa: CASSLGGATAGYTF
cdr3_nt: TGTGCCAGCAGTTTAGGGGGCGCTACTGCTGGCTACACCTTC

v_call: TRBV7-8
j_call: TRBJ1-4
d_call: TRBD1
clone_size: .
cdr3_aa: CASGRQGGGKEKLFF
cdr3_nt: TGTGCCAGCGGCAGACAGGGGGGCGGGAAAGAAAAACTGTTTTTT

v_call: TRBV29-1
j_call: TRBJ1-2
d_call: .
clone_size: .
cdr3_aa: CSEREVGGYTF
cdr3_nt: TGCAGCGAACGGGAGGTGGGAGGCTACACCTTC

v_call: TRBV2
j_call: TRBJ1-2
d_call: TRBD1
clone_size: .
cdr3_aa: CASRPGTGVGYTF
cdr3_nt: TGTGCCAGCAGGCCCGGGACAGGGGTTGGCTACACCTTC

v_call: TRBV7-9
j_call: TRBJ1-2
d_call: TRBD1
clone_size: .
cdr3_aa: CAASSTDRGGYYGYTF
cdr3_nt: TGTGCCGCCAGCAGTACCGACAGGGGAGGATACTATGGCTACACCTTC

v_call: TRBV18
j_call: TRBJ2-7
d_call: .
clone_size: .
cdr3_aa: CASSPGGDLSYEQYF
cdr3_nt: TGTGCCAGCTCACCAGGGGGCGACCTCTCCTACGAGCAGTACTTC

v_call: TRBV19
j_call: TRBJ1-2
d_call: .
clone_size: .
cdr3_aa: CASSPVEANGYTF
cdr3_nt: TGTGCCAGTAGCCCCGTAGAAGCTAATGGCTACACCTTC

v_call: TRBV4-2
j_call: TRBJ2-3
d_call: .
clone_size: .
cdr3_aa: CASSQDEGSTDTQYF
cdr3_nt: TGTGCCAGCAGCCAAGACGAGGGAAGCACAGATACGCAGTATTTT

v_call: TRBV4-1
j_call: TRBJ1-2
d_call: TRBD1
clone_size: .
cdr3_aa: CASSLGTDGGYTF
cdr3_nt: TGCGCCAGCAGCCTAGGGACAGATGGGGGCTACACCTTC

v_call: TRBV7-3
j_call: TRBJ2-1
d_call: TRBD2
clone_size: .
cdr3_aa: CASSSGLGDEQFF
cdr3_nt: TGTGCCAGCAGCTCCGGACTAGGGGATGAGCAGTTCTTC

v_call: TRBV7-9
j_call: TRBJ2-7
d_call: .
clone_size: .
cdr3_aa: CASSLGLNDEQYF
cdr3_nt: TGTGCCAGCAGCTTGGGGCTGAATGACGAGCAGTACTTC

v_call: TRBV10-1
j_call: TRBJ2-7
d_call: .
clone_size: .
cdr3_aa: CASSAVRTGVTYEQYF
cdr3_nt: TGCGCCAGCAGTGCGGTTCGGACCGGGGTTACCTACGAGCAGTACTTC

v_call: TRBV5-1
j_call: TRBJ2-7
d_call: TRBD1
clone_size: .
cdr3_aa: CASSTGVTTYEQYF
cdr3_nt: TGCGCCAGCAGCACAGGGGTCACGACCTACGAGCAGTACTTC

v_call: TRBV19
j_call: TRBJ2-6
d_call: .
clone_size: .
cdr3_aa: CASSKTGTGSGANVLTF
cdr3_nt: TGTGCCAGTAGTAAGACAGGGACTGGATCTGGGGCCAACGTCCTGACTTTC

v_call: TRBV11-3
j_call: TRBJ2-1
d_call: .
clone_size: .
cdr3_aa: CASSSGQNNEQFF
cdr3_nt: TGTGCCAGCAGCTCAGGACAGAACAATGAGCAGTTCTTC

v_call: TRBV6-5
j_call: TRBJ1-2
d_call: .
clone_size: .
cdr3_aa: CASSYSNREDGYTF
cdr3_nt: TGTGCCAGCAGTTACAGTAACAGGGAAGATGGCTACACCTTC

v_call: TRBV5-4
j_call: TRBJ2-5
d_call: .
clone_size: .
cdr3_aa: CASMAGSYQETQYF
cdr3_nt: TGTGCCAGCATGGCGGGGTCCTACCAAGAGACCCAGTACTTC

v_call: TRBV5-6
j_call: TRBJ1-1
d_call: TRBD1
clone_size: .
cdr3_aa: CASSLYRGHDTEAFF
cdr3_nt: TGTGCCAGCAGCTTGTACAGGGGGCACGACACTGAAGCTTTCTTT

v_call: TRBV11-1
j_call: TRBJ1-2
d_call: .
clone_size: .
cdr3_aa: CASSLSDPAPYGYTF
cdr3_nt: TGTGCCAGCAGCTTATCAGACCCAGCGCCCTATGGCTACACCTTC

v_call: TRBV11-2
j_call: TRBJ2-6
d_call: .
clone_size: .
cdr3_aa: CASSLDLQGSGANVLTF
cdr3_nt: TGTGCCAGCAGCTTAGACCTCCAGGGCTCTGGGGCCAACGTCCTGACTTTC

v_call: TRBV10-2
j_call: TRBJ2-7
d_call: TRBD1
clone_size: .
cdr3_aa: CASNRGLADYEQYF
cdr3_nt: TGCGCCAGCAACAGGGGGCTCGCCGACTACGAGCAGTACTTC

v_call: TRBV29-1
j_call: TRBJ2-5
d_call: TRBD1
clone_size: .
cdr3_aa: CSARWGTGIPQETQYF
cdr3_nt: TGCAGCGCGAGGTGGGGGACAGGGATTCCCCAAGAGACCCAGTACTTC

v_call: TRBV9
j_call: TRBJ2-3
d_call: TRBD2
clone_size: .
cdr3_aa: CASSGGTSGLTDTQYF
cdr3_nt: TGTGCCAGCAGCGGGGGCACTAGCGGACTCACAGATACGCAGTATTTT

v_call: TRBV5-1
j_call: TRBJ2-5
d_call: .
clone_size: .
cdr3_aa: CASSFQGGGPETQYF
cdr3_nt: TGCGCCAGCAGCTTTCAGGGAGGGGGGCCAGAGACCCAGTACTTC

v_call: TRBV29-1
j_call: TRBJ2-1
d_call: .
clone_size: .
cdr3_aa: CSVEGKGVSSYNEQFF
cdr3_nt: TGCAGCGTTGAAGGCAAGGGGGTTAGCTCCTACAATGAGCAGTTCTTC

v_call: TRBV5-6
j_call: TRBJ2-7
d_call: TRBD1
clone_size: .
cdr3_aa: CASSLVTGGRDEQYF
cdr3_nt: TGTGCCAGCAGCTTAGTAACAGGGGGCCGCGACGAGCAGTACTTC

v_call: TRBV7-2
j_call: TRBJ2-5
d_call: TRBD2
clone_size: .
cdr3_aa: CASRGTSGSETQYF
cdr3_nt: TGTGCCAGCAGGGGGACTAGCGGGTCGGAGACCCAGTACTTC

v_call: TRBV28
j_call: TRBJ2-2
d_call: .
clone_size: .
cdr3_aa: CASSTQDTGELFF
cdr3_nt: TGTGCCAGCAGTACCCAGGATACCGGGGAGCTGTTTTTT

v_call: TRBV4-1
j_call: TRBJ2-1
d_call: TRBD2
clone_size: .
cdr3_aa: CASSRPSGRVNEQFF
cdr3_nt: TGCGCCAGCAGCCGGCCTAGCGGGAGGGTCAATGAGCAGTTCTTC

v_call: TRBV9
j_call: TRBJ2-2
d_call: TRBD2
clone_size: .
cdr3_aa: CASSAPSGGSNTGELFF
cdr3_nt: TGTGCCAGCAGCGCCCCTAGCGGGGGGTCGAACACCGGGGAGCTGTTTTTT

v_call: TRBV10-1
j_call: TRBJ2-2
d_call: TRBD2
clone_size: .
cdr3_aa: CASSPGTSGTENTGELFF
cdr3_nt: TGCGCCAGCAGTCCCGGGACTAGCGGTACTGAGAACACCGGGGAGCTGTTTTTT

v_call: TRBV2
j_call: TRBJ2-1
d_call: TRBD2
clone_size: .
cdr3_aa: CASSEPLAGMTSSYNEQFF
cdr3_nt: TGTGCCAGCAGTGAACCACTAGCGGGGATGACCTCCTCCTACAATGAGCAGTTCTTC

v_call: TRBV27
j_call: TRBJ2-7
d_call: .
clone_size: .
cdr3_aa: CASSLRQGLTYEQYF
cdr3_nt: TGTGCCAGCAGTTTAAGGCAGGGGCTAACCTACGAGCAGTACTTC

v_call: TRBV6-1
j_call: TRBJ2-3
d_call: .
clone_size: .
cdr3_aa: CASSEYRGTDTQYF
cdr3_nt: TGTGCCAGCAGTGAATATCGAGGGACAGATACGCAGTATTTT

v_call: TRBV28
j_call: TRBJ2-7
d_call: .
clone_size: .
cdr3_aa: CASSEERLAYEQYF
cdr3_nt: TGTGCCAGCAGTGAGGAGCGTCTTGCCTACGAGCAGTACTTC

v_call: TRBV5-1
j_call: TRBJ2-7
d_call: TRBD1
clone_size: once
cdr3_aa: CASRVRDSSYEQYF
cdr3_nt: TGCGCCAGCCGGGTCCGGGACAGCTCCTACGAGCAGTACTTC

v_call: TRBV4-1
j_call: TRBJ1-5
d_call: .
clone_size: .
cdr3_aa: CASSQDRRSNQPQHF
cdr3_nt: TGCGCCAGCAGCCAGGACAGAAGAAGCAATCAGCCCCAGCATTTT

v_call: TRBV28
j_call: TRBJ1-1
d_call: .
clone_size: .
cdr3_aa: CASSFRRGTEAFF
cdr3_nt: TGTGCCAGCAGTTTCCGCAGGGGCACTGAAGCTTTCTTT

v_call: TRBV5-8
j_call: TRBJ2-1
d_call: TRBD1
clone_size: once
cdr3_aa: CASPGTGADEQFF
cdr3_nt: TGTGCCAGCCCCGGGACAGGGGCAGATGAGCAGTTCTTC

v_call: TRBV7-3
j_call: TRBJ1-1
d_call: TRBD1
clone_size: .
cdr3_aa: CASSQRGGRYTEAFF
cdr3_nt: TGTGCCAGCAGCCAAAGAGGGGGCCGGTACACTGAAGCTTTCTTT

v_call: TRBV10-3
j_call: TRBJ1-2
d_call: .
clone_size: large
cdr3_aa: CAISEVENYGYTF
cdr3_nt: TGTGCCATCAGTGAAGTGGAGAACTATGGCTACACCTTC

v_call: TRBV13
j_call: TRBJ2-5
d_call: TRBD1
clone_size: .
cdr3_aa: CASSLGSDRGGETQYF
cdr3_nt: TGTGCCAGCAGCTTAGGATCGGACAGGGGCGGTGAGACCCAGTACTTC

v_call: TRBV5-4
j_call: TRBJ2-2
d_call: .
clone_size: once
cdr3_aa: CASSLTGRNTGELFF
cdr3_nt: TGTGCCAGCAGCTTGACAGGGCGGAACACCGGGGAGCTGTTTTTT

v_call: TRBV10-3
j_call: TRBJ1-1
d_call: .
clone_size: .
cdr3_aa: CATAPGRAGDTEAFF
cdr3_nt: TGTGCCACCGCTCCGGGGAGGGCTGGGGACACTGAAGCTTTCTTT

v_call: TRBV6-5
j_call: TRBJ2-1
d_call: TRBD1
clone_size: .
cdr3_aa: CASSGAGTGENEQFF
cdr3_nt: TGTGCCAGCAGTGGGGCGGGGACAGGGGAAAATGAGCAGTTCTTC

v_call: TRBV7-9
j_call: TRBJ2-1
d_call: TRBD2
clone_size: .
cdr3_aa: CASSSQTSGLEYNEQFF
cdr3_nt: TGTGCCAGCAGCTCACAGACCTCGGGACTAGAGTACAATGAGCAGTTCTTC